This T cell receptor beta chain is drawn from a study of blood T cell repertoires in COVID-19. On the study more broadly: Sites in the United States, Italy and Spain provided acute and convalescent COVID-19 samples.

In the source study's methods: From reference gene primer amplification, estimates of nucleated cell counts were derived. The repertoire was sequenced with immunoSEQ multiplex PCR; TCRdb's copy has only in-frame clones and lacks some. D and trimming were read from the DNA, whereas the V and J calls and clone size are those reported in that table. The sample lists 100,000 to 150,000 clones, 84% occurring once. Germline V gene sequence: CDR1 MNHNS, CDR2 SASEGT. The V segment lost 0 bases and the J segment 5 bases; nucleotides outside the gene matches: 9. This CDR3 is built from 17 residues. This chain uses TRBV6-1 with TRBJ2-5; TRBD2 agrees at 10 bases. Sequencing was carried out using peripheral blood. The source of this sequence is a woman under 40 who had recovered from COVID-19. The CDR3 reads CASSEALAGHRVETQYF. CDR3 in DNA: TGTGCCAGCAGTGAAGCACTAGCGGGACACAGGGTGGAGACCCAGTACTTC.